Each of the 10 T cell receptor beta chains below was sequenced from the same sample in a study of control samples from healthy donors and cancer patients. The repertoire was sequenced with immunoSEQ multiplex PCR; TCRdb's copy has only in-frame clones and lacks some. The sample lists some 150,000 clones, more than 85% occurring once. Sample: blood. The receptors come from a man aged 50-60 years in good health.

The chain combines TRBV29-1 with TRBJ1-5; the match to TRBD1 covers 8 bases. The CDR3 has 18 amino acids. Per germline, CDR1 SQVTM and CDR2 ANQGSEA. The junction had 17 bases not matched to a gene; V was cut back by 6 bases and J by 1 base. In DNA, the CDR3 is TGCAGCGTGGTTACAGGACAGGGAATGGGGGCGAGCAATCAGCCCCAGCATTTT. Amino acid sequence: CSVVTGQGMGASNQPQHF.

Worth noting for this clone: Other nucleotide sequences from this sample produce the same CDR3. The chain recombines TRBV5-1 with TRBJ2-1; D is possibly TRBD2 (5 bases). This CDR3 comprises 12 residues. Trimming left V 4 bases short and J 8 bases short, with 10 bases between. The V gene's germline CDR1 is SGHRS and CDR2 YFSETQ. For the CDR3, the DNA is TGCGCCAGCAGCCCACTAGGCGATGAGCAGTTCTTC. Protein: CASSPLGDEQFF.

V gene TRBV29-1 combines with J gene TRBJ1-2; no reliable D call. CDR1 SQVTM and CDR2 ANQGSEA come from the germline V gene. This CDR3 is built from 10 residues. Trimming removed 0 bases from V and 8 bases from J, with 4 bases in between. Here the CDR3 reads CSVEEGGYTF. The CDR3 DNA follows: TGCAGCGTTGAAGAGGGGGGCTACACCTTC.

V and J are TRBV18 and TRBJ2-7, with D unresolved. The CDR3 has 14 amino acids. The germline V gene encodes CDR1 KGHSH and CDR2 LQKENI. Trimming took off 2 bases at V and 5 bases at J, with 13 bases between the two ends. The CDR3 loop is CASSPTAQRHEQYF. The DNA of the CDR3 is TGTGCCAGCTCACCAACGGCCCAACGGCACGAGCAGTACTTC.

The chain joins TRBV11-2 to TRBJ2-1; TRBD1 might be the D (6 bases). CDR3 length equals 12 residues. Germline CDR1 reads SGHAT; CDR2 reads FQNNGV. V lost 4 bases, J lost 13 bases, and 14 bases lay in between. The CDR3 region has the DNA TGTGCCAGCAGCTCAGGGGAGCGACCTCAGTTCTTC. Its translation: CASSSGERPQFF.

The sample holds a few counts of this clone. The chain carries TRBV28 and TRBJ1-2; D uncertain. The CDR3 runs 12 residues. V dropped 5 bases and J dropped 3 bases, with 7 bases sitting between them. In germline, CDR1 is MDHEN, CDR2 SYDVKM. Written as DNA, the CDR3 is TGTGCCAGCAGTCCCCGGGACTATGGCTACACCTTC. Translation: CASSPRDYGYTF.

The rearrangement uses TRBV19 and TRBJ2-2; TRBD2 aligns across 10 bases. The CDR3 is 15 amino acids. Germline CDR1 reads LNHDA; CDR2 reads SQIVND (reference sequence). Unmatched junction bases numbered 4, after V lost 5 bases and J lost 4 bases. CDR3 sequence reads: CASSGLAGVTGELFF. The CDR3 nucleotides are TGTGCCAGTAGTGGCCTAGCGGGAGTCACCGGGGAGCTGTTTTTT.

This clone was found once. The chain recombines TRBV28 with TRBJ1-2; TRBD1 is a possible D gene (5 bases). Germline lookup yields CDR1 MDHEN and CDR2 SYDVKM. This CDR3 region has 14 residues. Trimming shortened V by 3 bases and J by 8 bases, and 16 bases separated the two germline ends. CDR3 DNA sequence: TGTGCCAGCAGTTTGGGGTTGGGGGTGCGAGGCTACACCTTC. Translation gives CASSLGLGVRGYTF.

The rearrangement links TRBV3-1 (or the pseudogene TRBV3-2) to TRBJ2-1, with D perhaps matching TRBD2 (6 bases). This CDR3 is 12 amino acids long. Trimming shortened V by 6 bases and J by 7 bases, and 10 bases separated the two germline ends. Germline-derived CDR1 and CDR2 are LGHDT and YNNKEL (reference sequence). CDR3 sequence reads: CASSLLANEQFF. CDR3 DNA sequence: TGTGCCAGCAGTCTCCTAGCGAATGAGCAGTTCTTC.

The chain joins TRBV3-1 (or the pseudogene TRBV3-2) to TRBJ2-1, with D possibly being TRBD2 (5 bases). V was trimmed by 1 base and J by 10 bases, leaving 8 bases between them. CDR1 LGHDT and CDR2 YNNKEL come from the germline V gene (reference sequence). There are 12 residues in the CDR3. The CDR3 DNA is TGTGCCAGCAGCCAAGGTAGCGAGGAGCAGTTCTTC. Translation gives CASSQGSEEQFF.